This T cell receptor beta chain was profiled in a study of cytomegalovirus exposure and HLA in healthy donors (TCRdb year 2017). Concerning the study at large: According to an earlier analysis of 587 of the donors, about 179 million T cells yielded 90 million to 140 million unique TCR beta sequences and 250 to 350 Gb of sequence data. An early release covering roughly 640 HLA-typed donors comprised about 310 gigabases of sequencing data and around 86 million unique TCR sequences. Of the approximately 400 genotyped donors, about 80% fell in the genetic ancestry cluster associated with self-reported Caucasian donors. The study was designed to test whether signatures of past pathogen exposure could be identified by cataloging public T cell receptors. The T cell repertoires of some 670 subjects were profiled by immunosequencing and related to cytomegalovirus serostatus. Along with the roughly 670-subject first cohort, a separate validation cohort of some 130 different subjects was used. To predict cytomegalovirus infection status, the study brought together high-throughput TCR immunosequencing, statistical association of individual TCRs with disease status, and machine learning. A later analysis re-examined previously published TCR beta repertoires from roughly 720 donors and added high-resolution HLA genotyping to investigate patterns of TCR occurrence. Rather than using new phenotypic data, the later analysis identified candidate immune exposures from TCR beta sequences and from how often those sequences occurred across donors. An earlier analysis of more than 450 of the donors used high-throughput TCR beta sequencing to judge whether each TCR beta V gene segment behaved as functional or pseudogenic. Donor age, sex, ethnicity and CMV serostatus were collected together with the repertoire data. A later genetic analysis used genome-wide SNP genotypes for about 65% of the 666 donors, treating that subset as a discovery cohort. All discovery cohort repertoires had been generated using a single sequencing platform. Both class I and class II loci were covered by HLA typing, at four-digit resolution. The number of typed donors differed by locus: 629-630 for A, B, C, DRB1 and DQB1; approximately 520 for DQA1; 606 for DPA1; and 450 to 480 for DPB1. Four or five DR-DQ haplotypes were handled as single units for association and clustering because linkage in the cohort was strong. On average, 235,054 unique TCR beta nucleotide sequences were sequenced per donor among 398 genotyped donors of the cohort, with roughly 18% of those sequences being non-productive. Paper-wide results and their limitations: While some public TCRs were present in many individuals, most TCR sequences turned up only very rarely across donors. The cohort was sequenced for TCR beta chains only, and without alpha or paired-chain data the features that could be detected were limited. Correlated functional status among segregating V segments might reflect linkage disequilibrium, but an unknown experimental factor could not be ruled out. Because counts were too low, roughly 16 rarely observed V segments, including chromosome 9 orphons, were excluded from the earlier analysis of some 590 of the donors. An earlier analysis of roughly 570 of the donors showed that most TCR beta V segments appeared in productive rearrangements either about 87% or about 30% of the time, which broadly matched IMGT annotations. A further reported finding was that TCR beta sequences accurately predicted the HLA-A and HLA-B alleles for most subjects in the first cohort. A later genetic analysis associated a missense DCLRE1C variant with V-gene and J-gene trimming of TCR beta chains, and an independent cohort replicated the association. A later analysis associated 16,951 TCR beta sequences with specific HLA alleles at a false discovery rate of 0.05. The authors suggested that the approach could potentially be extended to other disease states and immunological phenotypes. The classifier was reported to diagnose cytomegalovirus status with high specificity and sensitivity in both the original cohort and the validation cohort. In vitro tests confirmed that three of the cytomegalovirus-associated TCR beta chains recognize cytomegalovirus antigens. In a later analysis, most CMV-associated TCR beta chains were found to appear HLA-restricted, with HLA associations seemingly driven largely by CMV exposure. The study gave a list of about 150 TCR beta chains associated with cytomegalovirus. A later analysis found that HLA-associated TCR beta chains were more clonally expanded and had lower generation probabilities than equally common non-associated chains. Sequencing depth was assumed to be roughly uniform across donors in the presence/absence analyses, though that assumption may not hold. The sequencing pipeline was judged likely to have produced a cluster of highly shared sequence variants as a technical artifact. In a later genetic analysis, fewer N-insertions in productive TCRs were reported among donors in an Asian-associated ancestry cluster than the approximately 710-donor mean. Because some donors lacked HLA typing at each locus, the association tests relied only on the typed subset. According to a later analysis, TCR association rates differed among HLA loci, with DRB1 alleles showing the most associated TCRs and HLA-C alleles showing the fewest. The only immune exposure information available for the cohort was CMV serostatus. Some IMGT-functional V segments, including TRBV6-2 and TRBV6-3, could not be distinguished by the 87-base-pair reads and were therefore excluded. According to a later analysis, parvovirus B19, influenza, CMV and Epstein-Barr virus appeared linked to several top co-occurrence clusters. When HLA alleles, especially DR and DQ, strongly co-occurred, attributing TCR associations to individual alleles was difficult.

Note on this clone: Which antigen it targets is not known. Per-base qualities were not stored, and no clone one base away is much larger.

The library was obtained by the immunoSEQ multiplex PCR assay. For the multiplex PCR, a mixture combining 60 forward primers for TCR Vbeta segments and 13 reverse primers for TCR Jbeta segments was used. The CDR3 region of rearranged TCR beta genes was amplified from genomic DNA by a multiplex PCR assay. The amplified TCR beta libraries were sequenced on the Illumina HiSeq System as 87-base-pair reads. On the study's bioinformatics: A later analysis tallied around 82 million unique TCR beta chains across the roughly 610 repertoires, and approximately 9.9 million of those chains were shared by two or more donors. To remove PCR and sequencing errors, raw reads were error-corrected and collapsed into unique sequences using a nearest-neighbor algorithm that merged closely related sequences. CDR3 sequences were aligned to IMGT reference sequences to assign V, D and J gene segments. For a sequence to be retained, at least a six-nucleotide match to both a V gene segment and a J gene segment was required. Rearrangements were classified as productive when the CDR3 lacked stop codons and remained in frame with V and J, and all other rearrangements were classified as non-productive. CDR3 was defined according to IMGT convention as the region running from the second conserved V-encoded cysteine to the conserved J-encoded phenylalanine. The earlier analysis of approximately 590 of the donors excluded any sequence lacking an unambiguous match to a single V gene segment. In an earlier analysis of approximately 500 of the donors, a V segment was called functional when productive rearrangements were above 56.7%, and segregating when the standard deviation between donors exceeded 5%. A statistical classification framework was built for diagnosing cytomegalovirus status from the catalog of TCR beta chain sequences. In a later analysis, TCR nucleotide sequences were compared against IMGT/GENE-DB human TR gene sequences so that V and J genes could be assigned. In a later analysis, CDR3 sequences and most-parsimonious VDJ recombination scenarios were assigned using the TCRdist pipeline. In a later analysis, each TCR beta chain was defined by its CDR3 amino acid sequence together with its V-gene family, and reads without a unique V-gene family were excluded. In a later analysis, 450 to 600 highly shared, low-generation-probability nucleotide sequences were removed to address suspected cross-contamination and a sequencing artifact. A later analysis calculated a clonal expansion index for each public chain from normalized within-repertoire ranks of inferred template counts. In a later analysis, generation probabilities were computed with a VDJ recombination model fitted to out-of-frame rearrangements, and the resulting probabilities were checked against IGoR. Hypergeometric tests were used in a later analysis to score TCR-TCR, TCR-HLA and TCR-CMV co-occurrence, with a repertoire-size bias correction applied to the TCR pairs. In a later analysis, false discovery rates were estimated by permuting HLA or CMV assignments 20 times. In a later analysis, co-occurring TCRs were grouped with DBSCAN, and TCRdist sequence similarity was added when clustering was performed within HLA-allele-positive subsets. Co-occurrence clustering excluded repertoires with fewer than 30,000 or more than 120,000 public chains, plus five with anomalous nucleotide sharing. TCRdb retrieved this table from immuneACCESS and kept in-frame rearrangements only. Not all clones are present; in checked studies, unresolved V genes account for under half, and no reason is known for the remainder. That table supplies the V and J calls and clone size; D and trimming were determined from the DNA. This sample comprises around 140,000 clones, about three quarters of them detected only once. In total, the top ten clones hold approximately 2% of the sample.

The cohort consisted of fewer than 700 healthy bone marrow donors. At the time of sampling, all cohort members were nominally healthy, though unrecorded immune exposures were likely present. The donor was CMV seronegative and belonged to the group of 352 seronegative cohort members. Each donor provided a peripheral blood sample, and peripheral blood mononuclear cells were used for TCR beta sequencing. The Qiagen DNeasy Blood Extraction Kit was used to extract genomic DNA from the blood cell samples. At the junction V is shortened by 5 bases and J by 5 bases; bases outside the gene matches: 5. The CDR3 sequence holds 14 residues, the cysteine and phenylalanine included. Only the CDR3 DNA stays, 42 bases, in frame from base 1. The CDR1 and CDR2 encoded by the germline V gene (reference sequence) are LNHDA and SQIVND.

What was sequenced was PBMCs. The TCR was taken from a man aged 40-49 years in good health and CMV-seronegative. Recombination linked TRBV19 to TRBJ2-5; 10 bases in the middle match TRBD1. The DNA sequence is TGTGCCAGTAGTGTAGGGACAGGGGTGGAGACCCAGTACTTC. It translates as CASSVGTGVETQYF. The full variable domain, completed from the reference TRBV19 and TRBJ2-5 proteins outside the CDR3, reads DGGITQSPKYLFRKEGQNVTLSCEQNLNHDAMYWYRQDPGQGLRLIYYSQIVNDFQKGDIAEGYSVSREKKESFPLTVTSAQKNPTAFYLCASSVGTGVETQYFGPGTRLLVL.